This TCR beta chain emerged from a study of T cell responses to AZD1222 COVID-19 vaccine. Turning to the study itself: Second-dose schedules of about 4 or about 12 weeks were combined. Study-level findings and limits: After two AZD1222 doses, spike-specific TCR breadth and depth rose versus day 0. Repertoire sampling happened only post peak T cell response. Most donors were white British, females outnumbered males, and clonal diversity was possibly underestimated.

Concerning this clone itself: Its specificity is unknown.

Germline V gene lookup returns CDR1 SGHDT and CDR2 YYEEEE. The CDR3 has 14 amino acids. V lost 4 bases, J lost 0 bases, and 3 bases stayed unmatched. The table came from immunoSEQ multiplex PCR; TCRdb's copy has only in-frame clones and leaves some out. The sample lists over 100,000 clones; about 89% were seen once. The TCR originated in an adult in good health. V gene TRBV5-6 combines with J gene TRBJ1-1; 7 bases align to TRBD1. The sequencing used peripheral blood, collected on day 0 of AZD1222 vaccination. CDR3 nucleotides: TGTGCCAGCAGCAGGGGGCAGCTGAACACTGAAGCTTTCTTT. Protein sequence: CASSRGQLNTEAFF.